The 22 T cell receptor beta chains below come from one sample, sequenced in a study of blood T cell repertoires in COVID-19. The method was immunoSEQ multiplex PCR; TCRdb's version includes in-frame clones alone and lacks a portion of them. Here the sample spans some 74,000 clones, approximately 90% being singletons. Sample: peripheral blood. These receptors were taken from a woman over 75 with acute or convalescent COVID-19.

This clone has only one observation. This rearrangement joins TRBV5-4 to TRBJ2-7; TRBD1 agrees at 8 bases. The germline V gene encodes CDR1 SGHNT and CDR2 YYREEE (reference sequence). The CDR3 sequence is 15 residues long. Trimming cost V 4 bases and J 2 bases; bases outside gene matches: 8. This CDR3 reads CASSMTGTGAYEQYF. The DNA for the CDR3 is TGTGCCAGCAGCATGACCGGGACAGGTGCCTACGAGCAGTACTTC.

The CDR3 protein is CSSRANLYNEQFF. The CDR3 DNA is TGCAGCTCCAGGGCCAACCTGTACAATGAGCAGTTCTTC. The chain carries TRBV29-1 and TRBJ2-1; D is possibly TRBD1 (5 bases). Trimming pared 8 bases from V and 4 bases from J, leaving 15 bases between. CDR1 is SQVTM, CDR2 ANQGSEA, per germline. CDR3 size: 13 residues.

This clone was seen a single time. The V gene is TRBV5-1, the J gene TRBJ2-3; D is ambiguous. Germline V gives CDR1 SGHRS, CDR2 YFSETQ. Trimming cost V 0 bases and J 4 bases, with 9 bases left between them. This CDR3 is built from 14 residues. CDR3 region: CASSLEFVPDTQYF. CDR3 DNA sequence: TGCGCCAGCAGCTTGGAATTCGTTCCAGATACGCAGTATTTT.

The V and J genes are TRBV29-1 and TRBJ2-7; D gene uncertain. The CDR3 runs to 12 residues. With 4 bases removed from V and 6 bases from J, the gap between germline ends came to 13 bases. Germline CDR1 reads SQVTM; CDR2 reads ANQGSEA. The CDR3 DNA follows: TGCAGCGTTGCCCAGGCGATCGGCGAGCAGTACTTC. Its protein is CSVAQAIGEQYF.

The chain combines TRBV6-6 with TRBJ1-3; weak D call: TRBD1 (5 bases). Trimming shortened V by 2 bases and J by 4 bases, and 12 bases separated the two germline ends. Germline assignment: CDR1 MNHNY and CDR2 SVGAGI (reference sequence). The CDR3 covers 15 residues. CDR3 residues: CASSYPPGSGNTIYF. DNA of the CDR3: TGTGCCAGCAGTTACCCTCCAGGGTCCGGAAACACCATATATTTT.

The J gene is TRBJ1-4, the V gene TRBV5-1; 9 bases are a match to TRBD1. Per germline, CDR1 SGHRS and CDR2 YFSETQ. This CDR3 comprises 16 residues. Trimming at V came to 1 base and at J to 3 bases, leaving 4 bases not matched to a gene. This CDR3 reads CASSLNRGPPNEKLFF. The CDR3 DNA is TGCGCCAGCAGCTTGAACAGGGGGCCCCCTAATGAAAAACTGTTTTTT.

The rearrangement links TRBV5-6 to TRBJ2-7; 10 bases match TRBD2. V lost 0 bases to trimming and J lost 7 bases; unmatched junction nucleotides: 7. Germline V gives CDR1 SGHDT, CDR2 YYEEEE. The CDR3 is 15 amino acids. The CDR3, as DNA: TGTGCCAGCAGCTTGGATAGCGGGGGGAGGAGGGAGCAGTACTTC. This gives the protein CASSLDSGGRREQYF.

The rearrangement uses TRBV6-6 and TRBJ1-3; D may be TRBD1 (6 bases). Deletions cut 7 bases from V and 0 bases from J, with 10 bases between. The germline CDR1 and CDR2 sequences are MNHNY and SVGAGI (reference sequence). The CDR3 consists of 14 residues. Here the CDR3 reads CASTTGSSGNTIYF. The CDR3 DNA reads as TGTGCCAGCACCACAGGGAGCTCTGGAAACACCATATATTTT.

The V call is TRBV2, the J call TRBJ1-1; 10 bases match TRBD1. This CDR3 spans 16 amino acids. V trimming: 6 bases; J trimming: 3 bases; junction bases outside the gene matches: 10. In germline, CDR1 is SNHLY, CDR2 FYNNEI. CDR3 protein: CASRTDRGFEDTEAFF. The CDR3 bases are TGTGCCAGCAGAACGGACAGGGGGTTTGAGGACACTGAAGCTTTCTTT.

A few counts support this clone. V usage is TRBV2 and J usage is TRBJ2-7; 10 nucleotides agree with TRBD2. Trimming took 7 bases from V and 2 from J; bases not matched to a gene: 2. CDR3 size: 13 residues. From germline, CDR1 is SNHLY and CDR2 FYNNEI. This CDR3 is CASKREGPYEQYF. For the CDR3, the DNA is TGTGCCAGCAAGCGGGAGGGCCCCTACGAGCAGTACTTC.

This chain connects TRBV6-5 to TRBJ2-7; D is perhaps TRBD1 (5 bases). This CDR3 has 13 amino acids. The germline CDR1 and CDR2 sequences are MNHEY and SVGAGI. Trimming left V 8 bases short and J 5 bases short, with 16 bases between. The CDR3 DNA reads TGTGCCAGCCGCCTACAGGTCTACCACGAGCAGTACTTC. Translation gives CASRLQVYHEQYF.

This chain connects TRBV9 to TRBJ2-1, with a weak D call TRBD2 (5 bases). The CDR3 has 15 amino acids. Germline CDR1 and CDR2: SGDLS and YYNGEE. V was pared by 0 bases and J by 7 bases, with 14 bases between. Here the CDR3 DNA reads TGTGCCAGCAGCGTAGCGGTGGGGTGGAGGAATGAGCAGTTCTTC. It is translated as CASSVAVGWRNEQFF.

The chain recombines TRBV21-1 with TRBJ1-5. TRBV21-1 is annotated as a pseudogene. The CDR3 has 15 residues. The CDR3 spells CASSKDGNSNQPQHF. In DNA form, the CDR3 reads TGTGCCAGCAGCAAAGACGGGAATAGCAATCAGCCCCAGCATTTT.

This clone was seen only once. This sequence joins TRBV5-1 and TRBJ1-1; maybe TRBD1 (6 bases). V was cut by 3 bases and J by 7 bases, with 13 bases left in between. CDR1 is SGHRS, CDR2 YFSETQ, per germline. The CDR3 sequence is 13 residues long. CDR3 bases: TGCGCCAGCAGCTACAGGGCGCTTGGTGAAGCTTTCTTT. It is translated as CASSYRALGEAFF.

CDR3 protein: CASSQDPRGITGANVLTF. CDR3 DNA: TGCGCCAGCAGCCAAGATCCCCGGGGGATTACTGGGGCCAACGTCCTGACTTTC. The V and J genes are TRBV4-3 and TRBJ2-6; maybe TRBD2 (6 bases). The CDR3 length is 18 residues. Trimming took 0 bases from V and 2 from J, leaving 14 bases between them. Germline CDR1 and CDR2: LGHNA and YSLEER.

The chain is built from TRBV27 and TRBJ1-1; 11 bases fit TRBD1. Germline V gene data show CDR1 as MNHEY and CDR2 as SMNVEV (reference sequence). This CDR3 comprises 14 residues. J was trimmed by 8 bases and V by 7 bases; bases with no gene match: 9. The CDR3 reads CASIINGQGAEAFF. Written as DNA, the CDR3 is TGTGCCAGCATCATCAATGGACAGGGGGCGGAAGCTTTCTTT.

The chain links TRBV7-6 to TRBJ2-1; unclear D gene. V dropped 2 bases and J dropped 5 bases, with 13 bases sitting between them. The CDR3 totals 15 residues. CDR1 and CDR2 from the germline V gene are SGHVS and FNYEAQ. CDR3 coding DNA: TGTGCCAGCAGCTTAACCCCGGCCGCGGACAATGAGCAGTTCTTC. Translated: CASSLTPAADNEQFF. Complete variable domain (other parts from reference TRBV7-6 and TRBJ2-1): GAGVSQSPRYKVTKRGQDVALRCDPISGHVSLYWYRQALGQGPEFLTYFNYEAQQDKSGLPNDRFSAERPEGSISTLTIQRTEQRDSAMYRCASSLTPAADNEQFFGPGTRLTVL.

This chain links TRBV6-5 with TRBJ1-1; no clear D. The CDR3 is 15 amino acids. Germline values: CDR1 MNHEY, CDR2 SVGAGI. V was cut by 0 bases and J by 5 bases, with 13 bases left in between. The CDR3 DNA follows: TGTGCCAGCAGTTACTCTGCAGGAGGGTTGACTGAAGCTTTCTTT. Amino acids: CASSYSAGGLTEAFF.

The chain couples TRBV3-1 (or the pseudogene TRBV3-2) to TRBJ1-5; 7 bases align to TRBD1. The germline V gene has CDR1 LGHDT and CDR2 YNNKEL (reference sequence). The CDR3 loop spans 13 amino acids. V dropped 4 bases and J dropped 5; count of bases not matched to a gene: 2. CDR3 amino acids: CASSRDRDQPQHF. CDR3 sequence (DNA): TGTGCCAGCAGCCGGGACAGAGATCAGCCCCAGCATTTT.

CDR3 bases: TGCGCCAGCAGCCAGAGGGACATCCAAGAGACCCAGTACTTC. Its translation: CASSQRDIQETQYF. The rearrangement links TRBV4-1 to TRBJ2-5, with D possibly TRBD1 on 6 matching bases. Germline V lookup: CDR1 MGHRA, CDR2 YSYEKL. The germline V and J ends were trimmed by 3 bases and 1 base, with 9 bases remaining between them. The CDR3 extends over 14 amino acids.

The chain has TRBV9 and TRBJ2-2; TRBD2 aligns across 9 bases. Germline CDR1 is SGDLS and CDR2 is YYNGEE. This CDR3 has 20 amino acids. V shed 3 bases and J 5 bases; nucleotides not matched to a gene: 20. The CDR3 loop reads CASSAPSLVAGVPGTGELFF. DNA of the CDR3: TGTGCCAGCAGCGCTCCCTCATTAGTAGCGGGGGTCCCCGGGACCGGGGAGCTGTTTTTT.

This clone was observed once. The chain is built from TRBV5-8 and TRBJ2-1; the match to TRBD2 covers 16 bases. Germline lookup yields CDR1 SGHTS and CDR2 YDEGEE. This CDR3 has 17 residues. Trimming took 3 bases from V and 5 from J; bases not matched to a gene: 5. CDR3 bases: TGTGCCAGCAGCTGGGGACTAGCGGGGGGGCTAGACAATGAGCAGTTCTTC. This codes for CASSWGLAGGLDNEQFF.